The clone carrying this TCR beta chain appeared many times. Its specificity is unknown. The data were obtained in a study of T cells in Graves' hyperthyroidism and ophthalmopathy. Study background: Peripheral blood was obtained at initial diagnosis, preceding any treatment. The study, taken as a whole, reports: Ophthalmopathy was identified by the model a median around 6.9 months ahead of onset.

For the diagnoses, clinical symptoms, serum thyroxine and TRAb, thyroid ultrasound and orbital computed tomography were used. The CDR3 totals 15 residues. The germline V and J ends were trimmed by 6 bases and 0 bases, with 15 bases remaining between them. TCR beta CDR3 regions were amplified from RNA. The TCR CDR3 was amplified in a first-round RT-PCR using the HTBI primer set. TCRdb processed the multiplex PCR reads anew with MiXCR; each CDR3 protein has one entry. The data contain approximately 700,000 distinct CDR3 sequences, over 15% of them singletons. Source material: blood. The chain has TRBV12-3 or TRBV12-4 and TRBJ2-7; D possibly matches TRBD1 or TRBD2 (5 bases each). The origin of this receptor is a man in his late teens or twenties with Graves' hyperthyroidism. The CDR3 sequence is CASRQGTDSSYEQYF. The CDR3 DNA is TGTGCCAGCAGGCAAGGGACCGATAGCTCCTACGAGCAGTACTTC.